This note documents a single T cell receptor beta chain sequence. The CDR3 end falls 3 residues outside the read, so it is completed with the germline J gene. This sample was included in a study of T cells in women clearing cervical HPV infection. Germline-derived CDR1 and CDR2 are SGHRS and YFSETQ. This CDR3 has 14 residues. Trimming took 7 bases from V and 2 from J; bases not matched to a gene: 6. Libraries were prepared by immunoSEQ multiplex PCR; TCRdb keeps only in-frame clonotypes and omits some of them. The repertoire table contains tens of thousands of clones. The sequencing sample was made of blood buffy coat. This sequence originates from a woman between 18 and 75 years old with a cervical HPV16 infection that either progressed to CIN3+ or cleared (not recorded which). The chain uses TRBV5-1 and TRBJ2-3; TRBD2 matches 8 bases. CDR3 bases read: TGCGCCAGCCGTCCGGGGGGGGTCACAGATACG. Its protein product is CASRPGGVTDT. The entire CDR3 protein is CASRPGGVTDTQYF.